In this sample, the clone carrying this T cell receptor beta chain turned up a few times. Its target is unknown. This specimen comes from a study of CD8+ T cells in alopecia areata. Study results and caveats: Scalp clonality, along with expanded CD8+ clones among the top 100, was significantly decreased by tofacitinib.

The CDR3 covers 15 residues. V lost 0 bases, J lost 0 bases, and 9 bases lay in between. Germline assignment: CDR1 SGHRS and CDR2 YFSETQ. Reverse transcription of extracted RNA yielded cDNA, which provided the sequencing template. Produced via immunoSEQ multiplex PCR; TCRdb's table is partial and in-frame only. The sample has around 120,000 clones; less than 75% are singletons. This sample's treatment: oral pan-JAK inhibitor, 5-10 mg twice daily. The investigators collected lesional scalp punch biopsies and peripheral blood from alopecia areata patients. Cell sorting on a FACSAria was used to separate CD4+ and CD8+ T cells from the PBMCs.

The source was CD8+ T cells sorted from blood, collected at week 4, from a patient treated with tofacitinib. This chain joins TRBV5-1 and TRBJ2-5; D is unclear. The TCR originated in a human donor with alopecia areata. The CDR3 nucleotides read TGCGCCAGCAGCTTGGTCCTAGTCCACCAAGAGACCCAGTACTTC. Its translation is CASSLVLVHQETQYF.